The clone carrying this TCR beta chain was seen repeatedly, ten times or more. The CDR3 runs 15 residues. Trimming removed 2 bases at V and 2 bases at J, with 11 bases between. CDR1 and CDR2 (germline): SGDLS, YYNGEE. These data are taken from a study of CD8 T cells in ankylosing spondylitis. Each CDR3 protein is one row after TCRdb ran MiXCR on the 5' RACE reads. The table records approximately 12,000 distinct CDR3 sequences, 2.8% of them present only once. This TCR was sampled from a male donor with ankylosing spondylitis or in good health (not recorded which). Material: blood, either unsorted or a sorted T cell fraction (not recorded which). V and J are TRBV9 and TRBJ2-1; D is possibly TRBD2 (6 bases). CDR3 in DNA: TGTGCCAGCAGCGTGGGGACTGCCCCCTACAATGAGCAGTTCTTC. This codes for CASSVGTAPYNEQFF.